A selection of T cell receptor beta chains follows, all from one sample in a study of response to subunit inactivated influenza vaccine. TCRdb reprocessed the RT-PCR reads via MiXCR and lists one record per CDR3 protein. The sample includes roughly 630,000 distinct CDR3 sequences, about 14% seen only once; the top ten take roughly 7.6%. The input for sequencing was PBMCs from blood, taken 14 days before vaccination. These TCRs come from a man between 50 and 59 years old who received an inactivated influenza vaccine. Each CDR3 is given with its conserved first and last residue. Only part of the rows carry a size: once, few, many, or a class if the clone is expanded.

.	TRBV5-4	TRBJ2-3	CATRWIQSTDTQYF
.	TRBV11-3	TRBJ2-5	CASSRGQDHQETQYF
.	TRBV20-1	TRBJ2-4	CSEAVLAKNIQYF
many	TRBV27	TRBJ2-1	CASSLAGANEQFF
.	TRBV10-2	TRBJ2-1	CASSDPGGQTRNNEQFF
many	TRBV14	TRBJ2-1	CASSRWEASYNEQFF
.	TRBV7-2	TRBJ2-1	CASSLVGVGQFF
few	TRBV15	TRBJ1-3	CATSRDKGSAGNTIYF
few	TRBV7-9	TRBJ1-1	CASSLVGLQYNTEAFF
.	TRBV7-6	TRBJ2-5	CASSLEGPGQRETQYF
few	TRBV20-1	TRBJ2-7	CSARDPSGVHYEQYF
.	TRBV11-2	TRBJ1-3	CASSLDPFGGTSPRFSGNTIYF
many	TRBV19	TRBJ2-2	CASRRGGPNTGELFF
few	TRBV7-9	TRBJ2-7	CASSWDSTGVPYEQYF
many	TRBV27	TRBJ1-2	CASSSRGDYGYTF
.	TRBV5-1	TRBJ1-2	CASSLRVADGYTF
few	TRBV4-1	TRBJ2-5	CASSPYAGQQETQYF
.	TRBV6-1	TRBJ2-1	CASSTRWDLYNEQFF
.	TRBV15	TRBJ1-5	CATSRSDNSNQPQHF
few	TRBV29-1	TRBJ2-7	CSVRDSIYEQYF
.	TRBV6-5	TRBJ1-2	CASLTGFGYTF
.	TRBV6-1	TRBJ1-1	CASSHNRGRTEAFF
.	TRBV20-1	TRBJ1-5	CSARAQRGNQPQHF
.	TRBV7-2	TRBJ2-2	CASSLVGSGRAAGELFF
few	TRBV3-1	TRBJ2-5	CASSQMTAETQYF
.	TRBV5-6	TRBJ2-5	CASSLETGRPETQYF
.	TRBV7-3	TRBJ2-1	CASSLTALGGNEQFF
.	TRBV5-6	TRBJ2-1	CATLQRVQGGRNEQFF
few	TRBV7-6	TRBJ1-1	CASSLEQKPLPAFF
many	TRBV29-1	TRBJ2-5	CSVSFQETQYF
.	TRBV4-3	TRBJ2-7	CASSQDPGSYEQYF
many	TRBV2	TRBJ1-2	CATQSGRPNYGYTF